This TCR beta chain was found in a study of OX40 agonist ivuxolimab in advanced cancers. Overall study context: Patients were dosed with the agonistic anti-OX40 (CD134) antibody ivuxolimab. Study results and limitations: Compared with CD4+, CD8+ T cells on average had more expanded clones.

This clone was detected only once. No antigen is known for it. This CDR3 contains 15 residues. CDR1 is LGHNA, CDR2 YSLEER, per germline. V lost 4 bases to trimming and J lost 5 bases; unmatched junction nucleotides: 9. Assay: immunoSEQ multiplex PCR; the TCRdb copy retains only in-frame clones and omits some. Of about 83,000 clones in the sample, 70% to 90% were seen once. The receptor comes from an adult with an advanced solid tumor such as melanoma, head and neck, liver or kidney cancer. The V call is TRBV4-3, the J call TRBJ2-7, with 9 bases fitting TRBD1. This sample comprised CD4+ or CD8+ T cells sorted from blood, obtained in a trial of the OX40 agonist ivuxolimab. The DNA for the CDR3 is TGCGCCAGCAGCCCCCGGGACAGGGAAAGGGACGAGCAGTACTTC. This codes for CASSPRDRERDEQYF.